The rows below give T cell receptor beta chains drawn from one sample of a study of T cells in localized non-small cell lung cancer. The table came from immunoSEQ multiplex PCR; TCRdb's copy has only in-frame clones and leaves some out. The sample lists 45,000 to 55,000 clones, roughly 90% seen once, with 18% in the top ten. The input for sequencing was peripheral blood, taken before any cancer treatment. The receptor set was obtained from a male donor at least 60 years old with stage III squamous cell lung carcinoma. Each CDR3 is given with its conserved first and last residue. A D gene is named only where the DNA matches it firmly. Size is omitted from some rows. Given values are once, few, many or a class for expanded clones.

J gene: TRBJ2-7; D gene: -; clone size: -; V gene: TRBV27; CDR3 DNA: TGTGCCAGCAGTGCCGGGTCTGGCGTCACCTACGAGCAGTACTTC; CDR3 protein: CASSAGSGVTYEQYF
J gene: TRBJ1-5; D gene: -; clone size: -; V gene: TRBV5-1; CDR3 DNA: TGCGCCAGCAGCTTGGGTAGCAATCAGCCCCAGCATTTT; CDR3 protein: CASSLGSNQPQHF
J gene: TRBJ2-7; D gene: -; clone size: -; V gene: TRBV5-1; CDR3 DNA: TGCGCCAGCAGCTTGGCACAGAGCTACGAGCAGTACTTC; CDR3 protein: CASSLAQSYEQYF
J gene: TRBJ2-7; D gene: -; clone size: -; V gene: TRBV7-3; CDR3 DNA: TGTGCCAGCAGCTTAACCCCAACAGGGTACGAGCAGTACTTC; CDR3 protein: CASSLTPTGYEQYF
J gene: TRBJ2-3; D gene: -; clone size: -; V gene: TRBV5-1; CDR3 DNA: TGCGCCAGCAGCTTTACCTGGGTCACAGATACGCAGTATTTT; CDR3 protein: CASSFTWVTDTQYF
J gene: TRBJ2-3; D gene: -; clone size: -; V gene: TRBV5-6; CDR3 DNA: TGTGCCAGCAAGGTCCACACAGATACGCAGTATTTT; CDR3 protein: CASKVHTDTQYF
J gene: TRBJ1-5; D gene: -; clone size: -; V gene: TRBV7-9; CDR3 DNA: TGTGCCAGCGGCGGGGTTGGGAATCAGCCCCAGCATTTT; CDR3 protein: CASGGVGNQPQHF
J gene: TRBJ2-3; D gene: TRBD2; clone size: -; V gene: TRBV30; CDR3 DNA: TGTGCCTGGAGTGGACTAGCGGGAAGAGCAGATACGCAGTATTTT; CDR3 protein: CAWSGLAGRADTQYF
J gene: TRBJ1-1; D gene: -; clone size: -; V gene: TRBV30; CDR3 DNA: TGTGCCTGGAGTGCCCGGGGACTGCTCGCCGCTGAAGCTTTCTTT; CDR3 protein: CAWSARGLLAAEAFF
J gene: TRBJ2-1; D gene: TRBD2; clone size: -; V gene: TRBV27; CDR3 DNA: TGTGCCAGCAGTTTATTTAGTAAAGTAGCGGGGCCTAATGAGCAGTTCTTC; CDR3 protein: CASSLFSKVAGPNEQFF
J gene: TRBJ1-2; D gene: -; clone size: -; V gene: TRBV6-5; CDR3 DNA: TGTGCCAGCAGTACCCTCCGGTCAGGCGGCTACACCTTC; CDR3 protein: CASSTLRSGGYTF
J gene: TRBJ2-3; D gene: TRBD1; clone size: -; V gene: TRBV6-6; CDR3 DNA: TGTGCCAGCAGTTATCCGGGACAGGGGACAGATACGCAGTATTTT; CDR3 protein: CASSYPGQGTDTQYF
J gene: TRBJ1-1; D gene: -; clone size: few; V gene: TRBV25-1; CDR3 DNA: TGTGCCAGCAGGAAGACCTTTGAGGGGGGGAACACTGAAGCTTTCTTT; CDR3 protein: CASRKTFEGGNTEAFF
J gene: TRBJ1-2; D gene: TRBD1; clone size: -; V gene: TRBV9; CDR3 DNA: TGTGCCAGCAGCGTAAACCTCCGGACAGGGCGGTATGGCTACACCTTC; CDR3 protein: CASSVNLRTGRYGYTF
J gene: TRBJ2-7; D gene: TRBD1; clone size: -; V gene: TRBV6-5; CDR3 DNA: TGTGCCAGCAGTTACAGGGACAGGGGTGGTTACGAGCAGTACTTC; CDR3 protein: CASSYRDRGGYEQYF
J gene: TRBJ2-7; D gene: -; clone size: -; V gene: TRBV11-1; CDR3 DNA: TGTGCCAGCGGCGTACCAGGGATCCCCTACGAGCAGTACTTC; CDR3 protein: CASGVPGIPYEQYF
J gene: TRBJ1-1; D gene: -; clone size: -; V gene: TRBV6-5; CDR3 DNA: TGTGCCAGCAGTGAACAGGGCTTCCCTGAAGCTTTCTTT; CDR3 protein: CASSEQGFPEAFF
J gene: TRBJ1-1; D gene: -; clone size: -; V gene: TRBV6-5; CDR3 DNA: TGTGCCAGCAATCACCAGGGGAGGCATGATGAAGCTTTCTTT; CDR3 protein: CASNHQGRHDEAFF